Listed below are T cell receptor beta chains from one sample, sequenced in a study of cytomegalovirus exposure and HLA in healthy donors. Sequencing used immunoSEQ multiplex PCR; TCRdb keeps in-frame clones, though not all of them. Among fewer than 200,000 clones, 80% were seen once, and the ten largest hold about 4.8%. The specimen sequenced was PBMCs. Every receptor here comes from a man younger than 45 in good health and CMV-seronegative. Each CDR3 is given with its conserved first and last residue. Each record gives: J gene, clone size, V gene, D gene, CDR3 protein, CDR3 DNA. A D gene is named only where the DNA matches it firmly. The size field is filled for only some rows; it gives once, few, many or a size class.

J gene: TRBJ2-1; clone size: -; V gene: TRBV7-8; D gene: TRBD1; CDR3 protein: CASSLVGTGVSYNEQFF; CDR3 DNA: TGTGCCAGCAGCTTAGTAGGGACAGGGGTTTCCTACAATGAGCAGTTCTTC
J gene: TRBJ1-1; clone size: -; V gene: TRBV9; D gene: -; CDR3 protein: CASSVSPGTEAFF; CDR3 DNA: TGTGCCAGCAGCGTCTCTCCAGGGACTGAAGCTTTCTTT
J gene: TRBJ1-1; clone size: -; V gene: TRBV9; D gene: -; CDR3 protein: CASSVANSMNTEAFF; CDR3 DNA: TGTGCCAGCAGCGTAGCCAATTCCATGAACACTGAAGCTTTCTTT
J gene: TRBJ1-2; clone size: -; V gene: TRBV9; D gene: -; CDR3 protein: CASSLTGNGNYGYTF; CDR3 DNA: TGTGCCAGCAGCCTCACAGGGAATGGTAACTATGGCTACACCTTC
J gene: TRBJ2-7; clone size: -; V gene: TRBV6-5; D gene: TRBD2; CDR3 protein: CASSYRGESSYEQYF; CDR3 DNA: TGTGCCAGCAGTTACCGGGGGGAAAGCTCCTACGAGCAGTACTTC
J gene: TRBJ1-1; clone size: once; V gene: TRBV11-2; D gene: TRBD1; CDR3 protein: CASSFTGANTEAFF; CDR3 DNA: TGTGCCAGCAGCTTTACAGGGGCGAACACTGAAGCTTTCTTT
J gene: TRBJ1-5; clone size: -; V gene: TRBV28; D gene: -; CDR3 protein: CASSPGVRDVFFGNQPQHF; CDR3 DNA: TGTGCCAGCAGCCCAGGGGTACGGGATGTCTTTTTCGGCAATCAGCCCCAGCATTTT
J gene: TRBJ2-3; clone size: -; V gene: TRBV6-5; D gene: TRBD1; CDR3 protein: CASSSGGSGTDTQYF; CDR3 DNA: TGTGCCAGCAGTTCAGGGGGCAGTGGAACAGATACGCAGTATTTT
J gene: TRBJ2-1; clone size: -; V gene: TRBV7-8; D gene: TRBD1; CDR3 protein: CASSLEYRGAYNEQFF; CDR3 DNA: TGTGCCAGCAGCTTAGAATACAGGGGGGCCTACAATGAGCAGTTCTTC
J gene: TRBJ2-7; clone size: -; V gene: TRBV6-5; D gene: -; CDR3 protein: CASTKGGPSYEQYF; CDR3 DNA: TGTGCCAGCACCAAGGGGGGGCCGAGCTACGAGCAGTACTTC
J gene: TRBJ1-1; clone size: -; V gene: TRBV30; D gene: -; CDR3 protein: CAWRATLGRTEAFF; CDR3 DNA: TGTGCCTGGAGGGCGACTTTAGGAAGGACTGAAGCTTTCTTT
J gene: TRBJ1-2; clone size: few; V gene: TRBV5-6; D gene: TRBD1; CDR3 protein: CASSPDRGRTLRGYTF; CDR3 DNA: TGTGCCAGCAGCCCAGACAGGGGACGGACCCTCCGCGGCTACACCTTC
J gene: TRBJ1-5; clone size: -; V gene: TRBV27; D gene: -; CDR3 protein: CASSPQGGVSNQPQHF; CDR3 DNA: TGTGCCAGCAGTCCTCAGGGAGGAGTTAGCAATCAGCCCCAGCATTTT
J gene: TRBJ2-1; clone size: few; V gene: TRBV6-4; D gene: -; CDR3 protein: CASSDSSFRSYNEQFF; CDR3 DNA: TGTGCCAGCAGTGACTCTAGCTTTAGGTCCTACAATGAGCAGTTCTTC
J gene: TRBJ2-7; clone size: -; V gene: TRBV13; D gene: TRBD2; CDR3 protein: CASSLGRLAGGGEQYF; CDR3 DNA: TGTGCCAGCAGCTTAGGGCGACTAGCGGGAGGGGGCGAGCAGTACTTC
J gene: TRBJ1-1; clone size: -; V gene: TRBV6-5; D gene: -; CDR3 protein: CASSPGTEAFF; CDR3 DNA: TGTGCCAGCAGCCCCGGGACTGAAGCTTTCTTT
J gene: TRBJ1-2; clone size: -; V gene: TRBV28; D gene: -; CDR3 protein: CASNRVGGSSYGYTF; CDR3 DNA: TGTGCCAGTAATCGAGTGGGGGGTAGCAGCTATGGCTACACCTTC
J gene: TRBJ2-3; clone size: -; V gene: TRBV11-2; D gene: TRBD2; CDR3 protein: CASSLGPASGGAGDTQYF; CDR3 DNA: TGTGCCAGCAGCTTAGGCCCAGCTAGCGGGGGGGCTGGAGATACGCAGTATTTT
J gene: TRBJ2-1; clone size: -; V gene: TRBV5-8; D gene: TRBD1; CDR3 protein: CASGGQGAKGNEQFF; CDR3 DNA: TGTGCCAGCGGTGGCCAGGGGGCGAAGGGCAATGAGCAGTTCTTC
J gene: TRBJ1-6; clone size: -; V gene: TRBV10-3; D gene: TRBD1; CDR3 protein: CAISEAQGAGNSPLHF; CDR3 DNA: TGTGCCATCAGTGAGGCGCAGGGGGCCGGTAATTCACCCCTCCACTTT
J gene: TRBJ1-1; clone size: few; V gene: TRBV11-3; D gene: -; CDR3 protein: CASSLDLNTEAFF; CDR3 DNA: TGTGCCAGCAGCTTAGACTTGAACACTGAAGCTTTCTTT
J gene: TRBJ1-5; clone size: -; V gene: TRBV25-1; D gene: TRBD1; CDR3 protein: CASSGTGEPQPQHF; CDR3 DNA: TGTGCCAGCAGCGGGACAGGGGAACCTCAGCCCCAGCATTTT
J gene: TRBJ2-1; clone size: -; V gene: TRBV5-1; D gene: -; CDR3 protein: CASSSETRGFHEQFF; CDR3 DNA: TGCGCCAGCAGCTCGGAGACTAGAGGTTTTCATGAGCAGTTCTTC
J gene: TRBJ2-7; clone size: -; V gene: TRBV19; D gene: TRBD2; CDR3 protein: CASRGGRQPYEQYF; CDR3 DNA: TGTGCCAGTAGAGGCGGGAGGCAACCCTACGAGCAGTACTTC
J gene: TRBJ2-1; clone size: few; V gene: TRBV10-2; D gene: TRBD2; CDR3 protein: CASSRTSGHRDEQFF; CDR3 DNA: TGCGCCAGCAGCCGGACTAGCGGGCATAGGGATGAGCAGTTCTTC
J gene: TRBJ1-1; clone size: -; V gene: TRBV30; D gene: -; CDR3 protein: CAWSPGLWNTEAFF; CDR3 DNA: TGTGCCTGGAGTCCGGGACTGTGGAACACTGAAGCTTTCTTT
J gene: TRBJ2-1; clone size: -; V gene: TRBV10-2; D gene: -; CDR3 protein: CASGTGSYNEQFF; CDR3 DNA: TGCGCCAGCGGTACGGGTTCCTACAATGAGCAGTTCTTC
J gene: TRBJ2-7; clone size: -; V gene: TRBV5-5; D gene: TRBD2; CDR3 protein: CASSFPSGAYEQYF; CDR3 DNA: TGTGCCAGCAGCTTTCCTAGCGGGGCCTACGAGCAGTACTTC
J gene: TRBJ1-2; clone size: -; V gene: TRBV19; D gene: TRBD1; CDR3 protein: CASSIGTGSHYGYTF; CDR3 DNA: TGTGCCAGTAGTATAGGGACAGGGTCACACTATGGCTACACCTTC
J gene: TRBJ2-5; clone size: -; V gene: TRBV11-2; D gene: TRBD2; CDR3 protein: CASSRPGLAGYLQETQYF; CDR3 DNA: TGTGCCAGCAGCCGGCCGGGACTAGCGGGGTATCTTCAAGAGACCCAGTACTTC
J gene: TRBJ1-5; clone size: -; V gene: TRBV28; D gene: -; CDR3 protein: CASSFLNQPQHF; CDR3 DNA: TGTGCCAGCAGTTTCCTAAATCAGCCCCAGCATTTT
J gene: TRBJ2-2; clone size: -; V gene: TRBV11-3; D gene: -; CDR3 protein: CASSLDPQGTGELFF; CDR3 DNA: TGTGCCAGCAGCTTAGACCCCCAGGGCACCGGGGAGCTGTTTTTT
J gene: TRBJ2-7; clone size: -; V gene: TRBV10-2; D gene: -; CDR3 protein: CASVPQAGGAWEQYF; CDR3 DNA: TGCGCCAGCGTCCCCCAGGCCGGGGGTGCCTGGGAGCAGTACTTC
J gene: TRBJ2-7; clone size: -; V gene: TRBV5-1; D gene: TRBD2; CDR3 protein: CASSSSGDYEQYF; CDR3 DNA: TGCGCCAGCAGCTCTAGCGGAGACTACGAGCAGTACTTC
J gene: TRBJ2-1; clone size: -; V gene: TRBV7-3; D gene: -; CDR3 protein: CASSFATGRLDEQFF; CDR3 DNA: TGTGCCAGCAGCTTTGCGACTGGCCGACTGGATGAGCAGTTCTTC
J gene: TRBJ2-2; clone size: -; V gene: TRBV28; D gene: TRBD2; CDR3 protein: CASSPRLAGTGELFF; CDR3 DNA: TGTGCCAGCAGTCCCCGACTAGCCGGCACCGGGGAGCTGTTTTTT
J gene: TRBJ1-2; clone size: few; V gene: TRBV20-1; D gene: -; CDR3 protein: CSASILSGYTF; CDR3 DNA: TGCAGTGCTAGCATCCTGAGCGGCTACACCTTC
J gene: TRBJ1-2; clone size: few; V gene: TRBV18; D gene: TRBD1; CDR3 protein: CASSPNRGDGYTF; CDR3 DNA: TGTGCCAGCTCACCGAACAGGGGGGATGGCTACACCTTC
J gene: TRBJ2-7; clone size: -; V gene: TRBV25-1; D gene: -; CDR3 protein: CASSERTVSYEQYF; CDR3 DNA: TGTGCCAGCAGTGAAAGGACAGTGTCCTACGAGCAGTACTTC
J gene: TRBJ1-1; clone size: -; V gene: TRBV6-1; D gene: -; CDR3 protein: CASSEGRVLNTEAFF; CDR3 DNA: TGTGCCAGCAGTGAAGGAAGAGTCCTGAACACTGAAGCTTTCTTT
J gene: TRBJ2-1; clone size: -; V gene: TRBV5-1; D gene: TRBD2; CDR3 protein: CASSDGTSSTNEQFF; CDR3 DNA: TGCGCCAGCAGCGACGGGACTAGCAGTACCAATGAGCAGTTCTTC
J gene: TRBJ1-2; clone size: -; V gene: TRBV19; D gene: -; CDR3 protein: CASSIAASGYGYTF; CDR3 DNA: TGTGCCAGTAGTATAGCAGCTAGCGGCTATGGCTACACCTTC
J gene: TRBJ2-1; clone size: few; V gene: TRBV6-4; D gene: -; CDR3 protein: CASASGASSNEQFF; CDR3 DNA: TGTGCCAGCGCTTCAGGGGCAAGCAGCAATGAGCAGTTCTTC
J gene: TRBJ1-2; clone size: -; V gene: TRBV7-9; D gene: TRBD1; CDR3 protein: CASSLAADRGYGYTF; CDR3 DNA: TGTGCCAGCAGCTTAGCCGCCGACAGGGGGTATGGCTACACCTTC
J gene: TRBJ1-1; clone size: -; V gene: TRBV9; D gene: -; CDR3 protein: CASSEIGVGTEAFF; CDR3 DNA: TGTGCCAGCAGCGAAATAGGGGTGGGCACTGAAGCTTTCTTT
J gene: TRBJ2-1; clone size: -; V gene: TRBV27; D gene: TRBD2; CDR3 protein: CASSTGLAARGSYNEQFF; CDR3 DNA: TGTGCCAGTTCCACGGGACTAGCGGCACGGGGGTCATACAATGAGCAGTTCTTC
J gene: TRBJ2-2; clone size: few; V gene: TRBV6-6; D gene: TRBD1; CDR3 protein: CASKGQGEIGELFF; CDR3 DNA: TGTGCCAGCAAGGGACAGGGGGAAATCGGGGAGCTGTTTTTT
J gene: TRBJ2-7; clone size: -; V gene: TRBV7-2; D gene: TRBD2; CDR3 protein: CASSLETSGGRGQYF; CDR3 DNA: TGTGCCAGCAGCTTAGAGACTAGCGGGGGACGAGGGCAGTACTTC
J gene: TRBJ2-2; clone size: -; V gene: TRBV9; D gene: TRBD2; CDR3 protein: CASSPSGRVPTGELFF; CDR3 DNA: TGTGCCAGCAGCCCGAGCGGGAGAGTACCCACCGGGGAGCTGTTTTTT
J gene: TRBJ2-3; clone size: -; V gene: TRBV6-5; D gene: TRBD1; CDR3 protein: CASSFIWTGVTDTQYF; CDR3 DNA: TGTGCCAGCAGTTTCATATGGACAGGGGTCACAGATACGCAGTATTTT
J gene: TRBJ1-3; clone size: -; V gene: TRBV6-5; D gene: -; CDR3 protein: CASSPSAGNTIYF; CDR3 DNA: TGTGCCAGCAGTCCGTCGGCTGGAAACACCATATATTTT
J gene: TRBJ1-1; clone size: -; V gene: TRBV25-1; D gene: -; CDR3 protein: CASSSIGGSSTGTEAFF; CDR3 DNA: TGTGCCAGCAGCTCAATTGGGGGGAGCTCAACTGGTACTGAAGCTTTCTTT
J gene: TRBJ2-6; clone size: few; V gene: TRBV6-4; D gene: TRBD1; CDR3 protein: CASSVTGGSGANVLTF; CDR3 DNA: TGTGCCAGCAGTGTAACAGGGGGCTCTGGGGCCAACGTCCTGACTTTC
J gene: TRBJ1-6; clone size: -; V gene: TRBV9; D gene: TRBD1; CDR3 protein: CASSVGGTGGASLHF; CDR3 DNA: TGTGCCAGCAGCGTGGGGGGGACAGGGGGCGCTTCCCTCCACTTT
J gene: TRBJ2-2; clone size: -; V gene: TRBV29-1; D gene: -; CDR3 protein: CSVVYPGGELFF; CDR3 DNA: TGCAGCGTTGTTTACCCGGGCGGGGAGCTGTTTTTT
J gene: TRBJ1-1; clone size: -; V gene: TRBV6-5; D gene: TRBD1; CDR3 protein: CASSYTGEATEAFF; CDR3 DNA: TGTGCCAGCAGTTACACAGGGGAGGCCACTGAAGCTTTCTTT
J gene: TRBJ2-7; clone size: -; V gene: TRBV30; D gene: -; CDR3 protein: CAWSVDSPYEQYF; CDR3 DNA: TGTGCCTGGAGTGTCGACTCCCCCTACGAGCAGTACTTC